The TCR beta chain described here comes from a study of blood T cell repertoires in COVID-19. About the study: Material from acute and convalescent COVID-19 was sourced from the United States, Italy and Spain. T cells, B-cell-depleted T cells, or PBMCs supplied cDNA or gDNA.

Original methodology: Estimated nucleated cell counts came from reference gene primer amplification. Assay: immunoSEQ multiplex PCR; the TCRdb copy retains only in-frame clones and omits some. Clonal size and the V and J genes are those of that table, whereas D and trimming came from the DNA. The profile shows a few hundred thousand clones, approximately 85% of them singletons. Germline V gene sequence: CDR1 SGHRS, CDR2 YFSETQ. The CDR3 consists of 13 residues. Trimming removed 5 bases at V and 1 base at J, with 10 bases between. The sequencing input was peripheral blood. This receptor was identified in a woman aged 70-85 years with acute or convalescent COVID-19. The rearrangement links TRBV5-1 to TRBJ2-7; possibly TRBD2 for D (6 bases). In DNA form, the CDR3 reads TGCGCCAGCAGTAATGGGGGGTCCTACGAGCAGTACTTC. Its protein product is CASSNGGSYEQYF.